This T cell receptor (beta chain) was identified during a study of beta chain features in type 1 diabetes. Study outcomes and limitations: The naive, central memory and Treg TCRB repertoires looked more alike in patients than they did in healthy donors. There was a moderate but significant shortening of TCRB CDR3s in all four CD4+ subsets of Type 1 diabetes patients.

From germline, CDR1 is MNHNY and CDR2 SVGAGI (reference sequence). Trimming shortened V by 5 bases and J by 8 bases, and 9 bases separated the two germline ends. This CDR3 spans 12 amino acids. Sequenced material consisted of expressed TCRB transcripts (all of the isolated RNA was reverse transcribed). Clones were sequenced by immunoSEQ multiplex PCR, and TCRdb holds only the in-frame ones, with some missing. The profile shows some 330,000 clones, roughly 12% of them singletons. To note about this clone: Its matching antigen is unknown.

The sequence derives from a woman aged 18 to 35 with type 1 diabetes. The sequencing sample was made of naive CD4+ T cells from blood. This rearrangement joins TRBV6-6 to TRBJ1-4; the D is unclear. The CDR3 bases are TGTGCCAGCAGTGTCCGGGAGGAAAAACTGTTTTTT. Its translation is CASSVREEKLFF.